This TCR beta chain was observed in a study of technical replicates of blood from several donors. Sequenced by immunoSEQ multiplex PCR; TCRdb stores in-frame clones only, minus some. The table lists about 75,000 clones, nearly 98% of them singletons. The germline V gene has CDR1 MNHEY and CDR2 SVGAGI. The V gene lost 2 bases and the J gene lost 8 bases, with 11 bases spanning the gap. This CDR3 is built from 13 residues. The origin of this receptor is a human donor in good health. Sequencing was done on a sample of T cells isolated from PBMCs. This chain links TRBV6-5 with TRBJ2-3; a possible D gene is TRBD2 (5 bases). As DNA, the CDR3 is TGTGCCAGCAGTTACAACGAGGACTTTACGCAGTATTTT. Its protein product is CASSYNEDFTQYF.